This T cell receptor (beta chain) derives from a study of cytomegalovirus exposure and HLA in healthy donors. Broader study findings: An analysis was carried out at a later point. It showed that HLA-associated TCR beta chains were more clonally expanded than equally common non-associated chains. According to an earlier analysis, most TCR beta V segments yielded productive rearrangements about 87% or about 30% of the time.

Both 60 Vbeta primers and 13 Jbeta primers went into the PCR. This table comes from immunoSEQ multiplex PCR, and its TCRdb copy is limited to in-frame clones, with some not included. Here the sample spans 85,000 to 100,000 clones, around three quarters being singletons. About this clone itself: Its antigen is unknown.

Healthy people donating bone marrow made up the donors. Not recorded for this donor was the CMV serostatus. V was clipped by 4 bases and J by 3 bases; unmatched bases: 11. The CDR3 covers 16 residues. From germline, CDR1 is SGHRS and CDR2 YFSETQ. The V gene is TRBV5-1, the J gene TRBJ2-7; TRBD1 aligns across 9 bases. Sequencing was carried out using PBMCs. The clonotype originates from a human donor in good health. In DNA, the CDR3 is TGCGCCAGCAGCGATCCCGGGACAGGGTTGTTCTACGAGCAGTACTTC. It is translated as CASSDPGTGLFYEQYF.